Below, 3 T cell receptor beta chains from the same sample are listed, as sequenced in a study of spatial heterogeneity in lung cancer. TCRdb re-analysed the 5' RACE reads in MiXCR, keeping a single row per CDR3 protein. The sample carries over 90,000 distinct CDR3 sequences, approximately 8.9% recorded once. Documented time point: sample taken at primary tumor resection. Material for sequencing was whole RNA from tumor, nontumor lung or frozen PBMC, left unsorted. Material: PBMCs, obtained at surgery. Source of these receptors: a male donor with early-stage non-small cell lung cancer.

This clonotype was seen a handful of times. V and J are TRBV18 and TRBJ1-5; TRBD1 aligns across 7 bases. The CDR3 spans 15 residues. The V gene end was trimmed by 3 bases and the J gene end by 6 bases; junction bases not matched to a gene: 8. Per germline, CDR1 KGHSH and CDR2 LQKENI. The CDR3 protein is CASSPGSPGGQPQHF. The CDR3, as DNA: TGTGCCAGCTCACCCGGTAGCCCAGGGGGTCAGCCCCAGCATTTT.

The sample holds many counts of this clonotype. The chain recombines TRBV28 with TRBJ1-2, with no clear D. Trimming cost V 1 base and J 8 bases, with 8 bases left between them. Germline lookup yields CDR1 MDHEN and CDR2 SYDVKM. The CDR3 loop spans 12 amino acids. The CDR3 nucleotides are TGTGCCAGCAGTTTATCCGCCGGGGGCTACACCTTC. This translates into CASSLSAGGYTF.

This clonotype was observed at least ten times. V gene TRBV15 combines with J gene TRBJ2-5, with a weak D call TRBD1 (6 bases). This CDR3 contains 16 residues. V dropped 1 base and J dropped 1 base, with 13 bases sitting between them. Germline-derived CDR1 and CDR2 are LNHNV and YYDKDF (reference sequence). CDR3 sequence (DNA): TGTGCCACCAGCAGAGCGGCAGGGACACTCCAAGAGACCCAGTACTTC. Translating it yields CATSRAAGTLQETQYF.